These 27 T cell receptor beta chains came from one sample sequenced in a study of blood T cell repertoires in COVID-19. Assay used: immunoSEQ multiplex PCR; TCRdb lists only in-frame clones, some missing. The data contain about 280,000 clones, 75% to 90% of them singletons. Sequences were obtained from peripheral blood. These TCRs come from a woman aged 45-65 years who had recovered from COVID-19.

The chain employs TRBV5-4 and TRBJ1-2; maybe TRBD1 (5 bases). CDR3 length: 16 residues. V was shortened by 4 bases and J by 5 bases, with 21 bases between the two germline ends. Germline CDR1 is SGHNT and CDR2 is YYREEE (reference sequence). The DNA of the CDR3 is TGTGCCAGCAGCGACCGTCGGCAGGGCGGTGGGTATGGCTACACCTTC. Translation: CASSDRRQGGGYGYTF.

This clone has a single count. V usage is TRBV18 and J usage is TRBJ1-2; 8 bases are shared with TRBD1. The CDR3 runs 12 residues. The V gene's germline CDR1 is KGHSH and CDR2 LQKENI. V lost 3 bases, J lost 7 bases, and 1 base stayed unmatched. In DNA, the CDR3 is TGTGCCAGCTCACCTGACAGGGGTGGCTACACCTTC. This sequence encodes CASSPDRGGYTF.

This clone was counted a few times. The genes are TRBV19 and TRBJ1-2; 8 bases fit TRBD1. The CDR3 length is 13 residues. Trimming at V came to 9 bases and at J to 4 bases, leaving 7 bases not matched to a gene. Germline V gene lookup returns CDR1 LNHDA and CDR2 SQIVND (reference sequence). The CDR3 reads CASRTGTGYGYTF. The CDR3 nucleotides read TGTGCCAGCCGGACAGGGACGGGCTATGGCTACACCTTC.

This chain joins TRBV12-3 or TRBV12-4 and TRBJ2-7; 8 nucleotides agree with TRBD1. The junction had 3 bases not matched to a gene; V was cut back by 8 bases and J by 0 bases. The CDR3 covers 13 residues. This CDR3 reads CASRDRSSYEQYF. The CDR3 coding sequence is TGTGCCAGCCGGGACAGGAGCTCCTACGAGCAGTACTTC.

DNA for the CDR3: TGTGCCAGCAGTTACTCCAGCGGGGGGGCCGTCGGAGAGACCCAGTACTTC. Encoded protein: CASSYSSGGAVGETQYF. V usage is TRBV6-2 or TRBV6-3 and J usage is TRBJ2-5; 10 bases align to TRBD2. The CDR3 spans 17 residues. V shed 0 bases, J shed 4 bases, and the junction held 8 bases outside the gene matches. CDR1 is MNHEY and CDR2 is SVGEGT in the germline V gene.

This chain uses TRBV9 with TRBJ2-3; 8 bases agree with TRBD1. Germline V gene sequence: CDR1 SGDLS, CDR2 YYNGEE. The trim removed 2 bases at V and 2 bases at J, leaving 7 bases unmatched. The CDR3 has 16 residues. Here the CDR3 DNA reads TGTGCCAGCAGCGTGCTCCCAGGGGGCTCCACAGATACGCAGTATTTT. This codes for CASSVLPGGSTDTQYF.

The gene calls are TRBV28 and TRBJ1-5; weak D call: TRBD1 (6 bases). Trimming pared 5 bases from V and 0 bases from J, leaving 29 bases between. This CDR3 contains 21 residues. The germline CDR1 and CDR2 sequences are MDHEN and SYDVKM. The CDR3, as DNA: TGTGCCAGCAGTCCCCCGGATGGGGGCCTACACGCCTTATATAGCAATCAGCCCCAGCATTTT. It encodes CASSPPDGGLHALYSNQPQHF.

The gene calls are TRBV27 and TRBJ2-3, with 7 bases identical to TRBD1. With 6 bases clipped from V and 0 bases from J, the junction kept 6 bases outside the gene matches. The CDR3 extends over 15 amino acids. Germline assignment: CDR1 MNHEY and CDR2 SMNVEV (reference sequence). The CDR3 sequence: CASSQGVTSTDTQYF. CDR3 DNA sequence: TGTGCCAGCAGCCAGGGGGTCACAAGCACAGATACGCAGTATTTT.

This rearrangement joins TRBV3-1 (or the pseudogene TRBV3-2) to TRBJ1-1; 8 bases line up with TRBD1. V was pared by 3 bases and J by 4 bases, with 7 bases of the junction left unmatched. The V gene's germline CDR1 is LGHDT and CDR2 YNNKEL (reference sequence). The CDR3 extends over 15 amino acids. CDR3 DNA sequence: TGTGCCAGCAGCCACCTAGGACAGGGTAGCACTGAAGCTTTCTTT. This codes for CASSHLGQGSTEAFF.

V usage is TRBV28 and J usage is TRBJ2-7, with D perhaps TRBD1 (5 bases). The V end was cut by 4 bases, the J end by 3 bases, with 7 bases between. The germline gives CDR1 MDHEN, CDR2 SYDVKM. There are 12 residues in the CDR3. In DNA, the CDR3 is TGTGCCAGCAGTTCGACAGTCTACGAGCAGTACTTC. It translates to CASSSTVYEQYF.

The chain has TRBV4-2 and TRBJ2-6, with 10 bases fitting TRBD1. V shed 1 base and J 0 bases; nucleotides not matched to a gene: 3. The CDR3 has 18 amino acids. Germline CDR1 reads LGHNA; CDR2 reads YNFKEQ. CDR3 bases: TGTGCCAGCAGCCAAGTCCGGACAGGGGGCTCTGGGGCCAACGTCCTGACTTTC. Translated: CASSQVRTGGSGANVLTF.

The chain joins TRBV4-3 to TRBJ1-6, with a weak D call TRBD1 (5 bases). The CDR3 length is 15 residues. Germline V lookup: CDR1 LGHNA, CDR2 YSLEER. V was trimmed by 1 base and J by 3 bases, leaving 7 bases between them. The CDR3 is CASSQGQSYNSPLHF. The CDR3 nucleotides are TGCGCCAGCAGCCAAGGACAGAGCTATAATTCACCCCTCCACTTT.

The chain links TRBV5-1 to TRBJ1-4; 7 bases fit TRBD1. J gave up 5 bases and V 0 bases, and 7 bases lay outside the gene matches. The CDR3 has 16 amino acids. Germline CDR1 and CDR2: SGHRS and YFSETQ. The DNA for the CDR3 is TGCGCCAGCAGCTTGGCCCCACAGGGGTCAAATGAAAAACTGTTTTTT. As protein: CASSLAPQGSNEKLFF.

This clone was seen just once. V and J are TRBV30 and TRBJ2-5, with a tentative D call TRBD2 (7 bases). The CDR3 sequence is 17 residues long. Trimming took 0 bases from V and 5 from J, leaving 22 bases between them. CDR1 is GTSNPN and CDR2 is SVGIG in the germline V gene (reference sequence). DNA for the CDR3: TGTGCCTGGAGTGTTTATCCCCGCAGGGGAGGGTTGGAGACCCAGTACTTC. It specifies CAWSVYPRRGGLETQYF.

The gene calls are TRBV30 and TRBJ1-6, with 8 bases matching TRBD1. CDR1 and CDR2 (germline): GTSNPN, SVGIG (reference sequence). With V trimmed by 2 bases and J by 7 bases, 4 bases remained unmatched. The CDR3 extends over 14 amino acids. The CDR3 DNA reads TGTGCCTGGAGTACCGGACAGGGAAATTCACCCCTCCACTTT. It is translated as CAWSTGQGNSPLHF.

The chain is built from TRBV6-1 and TRBJ1-2; 8 positions agree with TRBD1. The ends lost 2 bases at V and 8 bases at J; junction bases unmatched: 4. The CDR3 totals 13 residues. Looked up from germline, CDR1 is MNHNS and CDR2 is SASEGT. The CDR3 region has the DNA TGTGCCAGCAGTGAAAGGGGACAGGCAGGCTACACCTTC. Encoded protein: CASSERGQAGYTF.

This rearrangement joins TRBV5-1 to TRBJ2-7; 7 bases line up with TRBD1. The CDR3 extends over 14 amino acids. The germline V gene has CDR1 SGHRS and CDR2 YFSETQ. Trimming took 4 bases from V and 2 from J; bases not matched to a gene: 6. The CDR3 loop reads CASSPSTGTYEQYF. CDR3 in DNA: TGCGCCAGCAGCCCTTCGACAGGGACCTACGAGCAGTACTTC.

The genes are TRBV5-1 and TRBJ2-7, with D possibly TRBD1 on 7 matching bases. Per germline, CDR1 SGHRS and CDR2 YFSETQ. Trimming took 0 bases from V and 5 from J, leaving 15 bases between them. This CDR3 is built from 15 residues. CDR3 sequence reads: CASSLVRQGGHEQYF. The CDR3 region has the DNA TGCGCCAGCAGCTTGGTTCGTCAGGGGGGCCACGAGCAGTACTTC.

V and J are TRBV28 and TRBJ1-4; 11 positions match TRBD1. This CDR3 has 16 residues. With 3 bases clipped from V and 7 bases from J, the junction kept 7 bases outside the gene matches. Germline V CDR1 and CDR2: MDHEN, SYDVKM. CDR3 residues: CASSFSPGTGGEKLFF. The CDR3 DNA reads TGTGCCAGCAGTTTTTCCCCCGGGACAGGGGGTGAAAAACTGTTTTTT.

This clone showed up just once. The chain's CDR3 is CASSFDLADTQYF. CDR3 nucleotide sequence: TGTGCCAGCAGCTTCGATCTAGCTGATACGCAGTATTTT. V gene TRBV11-2 combines with J gene TRBJ2-3; tentative D call: TRBD2 (5 bases). Trimming took 3 bases from V and 6 from J, leaving 10 bases between them. Germline lookup yields CDR1 SGHAT and CDR2 FQNNGV. The CDR3 has 13 residues.

This chain links TRBV24-1 with TRBJ2-2; 9 bases are a match to TRBD1. Germline values: CDR1 KGHDR, CDR2 SFDVKD. CDR3 length: 13 amino acids. V trimming: 10 bases; J trimming: 4 bases; junction bases outside the gene matches: 3. The CDR3 region is CATRDRVTGELFF. As DNA, the CDR3 is TGTGCCACGCGGGACAGGGTCACCGGGGAGCTGTTTTTT.

The rearrangement uses TRBV5-1 and TRBJ1-1; possibly TRBD1 for D (6 bases). Deletions cut 3 bases from V and 5 bases from J, with 20 bases between. The CDR3 runs to 16 residues. Germline CDR1 reads SGHRS; CDR2 reads YFSETQ. The CDR3 region has the DNA TGCGCCAGCAGCTGGGCGACTTTTTCACAGGGAACTGAAGCTTTCTTT. Amino acid sequence: CASSWATFSQGTEAFF.

The chain recombines TRBV5-1 with TRBJ1-1; weak D call: TRBD1 (5 bases). Trimming took off 5 bases at V and 4 bases at J, with 12 bases between the two ends. The CDR3 is 13 amino acids. Germline V gene sequence: CDR1 SGHRS, CDR2 YFSETQ. This CDR3 reads CASSRGRGTEAFF. Here the CDR3 DNA reads TGCGCCAGCAGTAGGGGAAGGGGCACTGAAGCTTTCTTT.

V usage is TRBV4-3 and J usage is TRBJ1-2; D is uncertain. CDR3 length: 17 residues. In germline, CDR1 is LGHNA, CDR2 YSLEER. V was trimmed by 0 bases and J by 3 bases, leaving 17 bases between them. The CDR3 nucleotides read TGCGCCAGCAGCCAAGATAGCGCCACCGCCCGCCACTATGGCTACACCTTC. Its translation is CASSQDSATARHYGYTF.

The chain uses TRBV12-3 or TRBV12-4 and TRBJ1-1; 8 nucleotides match TRBD1. V lost 3 bases, J lost 7 bases, and 4 bases stayed unmatched. The CDR3 extends over 13 amino acids. CDR3 bases: TGTGCCAGCAGTTTCGGACAGGGCTTTGAAGCTTTCTTT. Amino acids: CASSFGQGFEAFF.

The rearrangement uses TRBV27 and TRBJ2-7; 9 bases map to TRBD2. The length of the CDR3 is 16 residues. Unmatched junction bases numbered 13, after V lost 6 bases and J lost 4 bases. Germline lookup yields CDR1 MNHEY and CDR2 SMNVEV (reference sequence). In DNA form, the CDR3 reads TGTGCCAGCAGACTAAAACCGGGACTAGCCTGGTACGAGCAGTACTTC. It specifies CASRLKPGLAWYEQYF.

The V call is TRBV30, the J call TRBJ2-5, with a possible D match to TRBD1 (6 bases). Germline V CDR1 and CDR2: GTSNPN, SVGIG (reference sequence). There are 14 residues in the CDR3. V lost 6 bases, J lost 0 bases, and 14 bases lay in between. CDR3 protein: CACHGGVYQETQYF. DNA of the CDR3: TGTGCCTGCCATGGGGGCGTGTACCAAGAGACCCAGTACTTC.